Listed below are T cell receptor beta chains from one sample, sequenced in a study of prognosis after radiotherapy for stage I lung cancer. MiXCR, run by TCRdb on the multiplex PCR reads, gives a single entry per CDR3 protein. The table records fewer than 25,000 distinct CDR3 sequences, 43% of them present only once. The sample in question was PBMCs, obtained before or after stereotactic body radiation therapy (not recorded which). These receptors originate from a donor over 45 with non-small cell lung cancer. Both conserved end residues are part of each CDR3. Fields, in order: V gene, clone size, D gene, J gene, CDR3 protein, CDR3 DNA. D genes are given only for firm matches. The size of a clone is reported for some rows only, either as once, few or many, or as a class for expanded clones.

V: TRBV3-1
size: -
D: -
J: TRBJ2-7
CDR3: CASSQDLSYEQYF
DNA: TGTGCCAGCAGCCAAGATCTCAGTTACGAGCAGTACTTC

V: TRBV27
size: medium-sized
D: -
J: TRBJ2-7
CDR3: CASSLNLVGNEQYF
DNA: TGTGCCAGCAGTTTGAATCTAGTCGGGAACGAGCAGTACTTC

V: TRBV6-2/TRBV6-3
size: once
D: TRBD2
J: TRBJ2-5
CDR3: CASSFSPRRLAVGQETQYF
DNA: TGTGCCAGCAGTTTCTCCCCAAGGAGGCTAGCGGTGGGCCAAGAGACCCAGTACTTC

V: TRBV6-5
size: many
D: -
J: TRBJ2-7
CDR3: CASSYGTGPQYF
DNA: TGTGCCAGCAGTTACGGTACAGGACCGCAGTACTTC

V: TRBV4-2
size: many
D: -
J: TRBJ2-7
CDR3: CASSQALTGEDSYEQYF
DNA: TGTGCCAGCAGCCAAGCCCTCACGGGGGAGGACTCCTACGAGCAGTACTTC

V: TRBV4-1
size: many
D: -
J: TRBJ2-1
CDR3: CASSHEQGRSYNEQFF
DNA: TGCGCCAGCAGCCACGAACAGGGTAGGTCCTACAATGAGCAGTTCTTC

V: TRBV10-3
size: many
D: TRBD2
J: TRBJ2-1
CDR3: CAISESWASGSKDEQFF
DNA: TGTGCCATCAGTGAGTCTTGGGCTAGCGGGAGCAAAGATGAGCAGTTCTTC

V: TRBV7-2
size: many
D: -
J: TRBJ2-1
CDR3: CASSPTRGSNEQFF
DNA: TGTGCCAGCAGCCCCACGAGGGGAAGCAATGAGCAGTTCTTC

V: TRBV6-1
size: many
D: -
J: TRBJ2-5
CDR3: CASSEVNRGGTQYF
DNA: TGTGCCAGCAGTGAAGTGAACAGGGGGGGGACCCAGTACTTC

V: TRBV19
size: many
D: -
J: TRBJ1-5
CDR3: CATGTGKRNQPQHF
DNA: TGTGCCACTGGCACAGGGAAGCGCAATCAGCCCCAGCATTTT

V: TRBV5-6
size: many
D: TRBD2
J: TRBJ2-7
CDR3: CASSLGLAGLYEQYF
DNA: TGTGCCAGCAGCTTGGGACTAGCGGGATTATACGAGCAGTACTTC

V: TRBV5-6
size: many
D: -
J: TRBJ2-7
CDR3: CASSLRTYEQYF
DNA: TGTGCCAGCAGCCTGCGGACCTACGAGCAGTACTTC